This T cell receptor beta chain was identified in a study of cytomegalovirus exposure and HLA in healthy donors (dated by TCRdb to the late 2010s). With respect to the entire study: An earlier analysis of several hundred of the donors reported approximately 300 Gb of sequence data and 117 million unique TCR beta sequences obtained from approximately 180 million T cells. HLA typing included class I and class II loci at four-digit resolution. Typing coverage varied by locus: 629-630 donors for A, B, C, DRB1 and DQB1; approximately 560 for DQA1; 600 to 610 for DPA1; approximately 490 for DPB1. An early release that covered several hundred HLA-typed donors contained around 330 gigabases of sequencing data and around 85 million unique TCR sequences. Rather than drawing on any new phenotypic data, the later analysis identified candidate immune exposures from TCR beta sequences and the way those sequences occurred across donors. Every repertoire in the discovery cohort had been generated on one and the same sequencing platform. The study aimed to test whether cataloging public T cell receptors could reveal signatures of past pathogen exposure. To predict cytomegalovirus infection status, the study brought together high-throughput TCR immunosequencing, statistical association of individual TCRs with disease status, and machine learning. Genome-wide SNP genotypes for about 65% of the 666 donors were used in a later genetic analysis, which treated that subset as a discovery cohort. A later analysis re-examined previously published TCR beta repertoires from over 500 donors and added high-resolution HLA genotyping to investigate patterns of TCR occurrence. Besides the first cohort of under 700 subjects, a separate validation cohort made up of 90 to 150 different subjects was used. To decide whether each TCR beta V gene segment behaved as functional or pseudogenic, an earlier analysis of 587 of the donors relied on high-throughput TCR beta sequencing. Roughly 5 DR-DQ haplotypes were treated as single units for association and clustering because of strong linkage in the cohort. On average, around 240,000 unique TCR beta nucleotide sequences were sequenced per donor among some 420 genotyped donors of the cohort, with 15% to 20% of those sequences being non-productive. Of the roughly 390 genotyped donors, roughly 80% fell in the genetic ancestry cluster associated with self-reported Caucasian donors. The study profiled the T cell repertoires of about 640 subjects by immunosequencing and related them to cytomegalovirus serostatus. Donor age, sex, ethnicity and CMV serostatus were compiled together with the repertoire data. The study at large found these results: A later analysis found that HLA-associated TCR beta chains were more clonally expanded and had lower generation probabilities than equally common non-associated chains. Because the 87-base-pair reads could not distinguish some IMGT-functional V segments, including TRBV6-2 and TRBV6-3, those segments were excluded. Several of the top co-occurrence clusters appeared to be linked to parvovirus B19, influenza, CMV and Epstein-Barr virus, according to a later analysis. Linkage disequilibrium might explain the correlated functional status among segregating V segments, but an unknown experimental factor could not be excluded. A later genetic analysis reported fewer N-insertions in productive TCRs among donors in an Asian-associated ancestry cluster than the roughly 620-donor mean. In this cohort, only TCR beta chains were sequenced, and detectable features were limited by the absence of alpha or paired-chain data. For the cohort, immune exposure information was limited to CMV serostatus. In an earlier analysis of some 550 of the donors, most TCR beta V segments were observed in productive rearrangements about 87% or about 30% of the time, broadly matching IMGT annotations. In a later analysis, TCR association rates were found to vary across HLA loci, with the most associated TCRs seen for DRB1 alleles and the fewest for HLA-C alleles. Sequencing depth was assumed to be roughly uniform across donors in the presence/absence analyses, though that assumption may not hold. A total of roughly 160 TCR beta chains were listed by the study as associated with cytomegalovirus. A further reported finding was that TCR beta sequences accurately predicted the HLA-A and HLA-B alleles for most subjects in the first cohort. A later analysis found that most CMV-associated TCR beta chains appeared HLA-restricted, with HLA associations seemingly driven largely by CMV exposure. The authors suggested that the approach could potentially be generalized to other disease states and immunological phenotypes. Because HLA typing was missing for some donors at each locus, association tests included only the typed subset. Across donors, most TCR sequences were observed very rarely, whereas some public TCRs were present in many individuals. Specific HLA alleles were associated with 15,000 to 20,000 TCR beta sequences at a false discovery rate of 0.05 in a later analysis. Strong co-occurrence of HLA alleles, especially DR and DQ, made assigning TCR associations to individual alleles difficult. V-gene and J-gene trimming of TCR beta chains was associated with a missense DCLRE1C variant in a later genetic analysis, and the association was replicated in an independent cohort. The classifier was reported to diagnose cytomegalovirus status with high specificity and sensitivity in both the original and validation cohorts. In vitro tests confirmed that a few of the cytomegalovirus-associated TCR beta chains recognize cytomegalovirus antigens. Because counts were too low, approximately 15 rarely observed V segments, including chromosome 9 orphons, were excluded from the earlier analysis of 587 of the donors. A cluster of highly shared sequence variants was judged likely to be a technical artifact of the sequencing pipeline.

To prepare the library, the immunoSEQ multiplex PCR assay was applied. A mixture of 60 forward primers for TCR Vbeta segments and 13 reverse primers for TCR Jbeta segments was used in the multiplex PCR. The CDR3 region of rearranged TCR beta genes was amplified from genomic DNA by a multiplex PCR assay. The Illumina HiSeq System was used to sequence the amplified TCR beta libraries as 87-base-pair reads. The paper's data handling went like this. Across the 670 or so repertoires, a later analysis counted 60 million to 90 million unique TCR beta chains, around 11 million of which were shared by at least two donors. A nearest-neighbor algorithm error-corrected the raw reads and collapsed the reads into unique sequences, merging closely related sequences to remove PCR and sequencing errors. CDR3 sequences were aligned to IMGT reference sequences to assign V, D and J gene segments. For a sequence to be retained, a match of at least six nucleotides was required to both a V gene segment and a J gene segment. Rearrangements were called productive when the CDR3 lacked stop codons and stayed in frame with V and J; all others were non-productive. CDR3 was defined by IMGT convention, running from the second conserved V-encoded cysteine to the conserved J-encoded phenylalanine. In an earlier analysis of around 570 of the donors, sequences lacking an unambiguous match to a single V gene segment were excluded. An earlier analysis of several hundred of the donors classified V segments as functional when productive rearrangements were above 56.7% and as segregating when the standard deviation between donors was above 5%. A statistical classification framework was built to diagnose cytomegalovirus status from the catalog of TCR beta chain sequences. A later analysis assigned V and J genes by comparing TCR nucleotide sequences with IMGT/GENE-DB human TR gene sequences. The TCRdist pipeline was used in a later analysis to assign CDR3 sequences and most-parsimonious VDJ recombination scenarios. A later analysis defined each TCR beta chain by its CDR3 amino acid sequence plus V-gene family, and excluded reads lacking a unique V-gene family. In a later analysis, a few hundred highly shared, low-generation-probability nucleotide sequences were removed to address suspected cross-contamination and a sequencing artifact. For each public chain, a later analysis derived a clonal expansion index from normalized ranks of inferred template counts within each repertoire. A later analysis computed generation probabilities with a VDJ recombination model fitted to out-of-frame rearrangements, and checked the results against IGoR. In a later analysis, hypergeometric tests were used to score TCR-TCR, TCR-HLA and TCR-CMV co-occurrence, with a repertoire-size bias correction applied to TCR pairs. To estimate false discovery rates, a later analysis permuted the HLA or CMV assignments 20 times. In a later analysis, co-occurring TCRs were grouped using DBSCAN, and TCRdist sequence similarity was added for clustering within HLA-allele-positive subsets. Co-occurrence clustering excluded repertoires with fewer than 30,000 or more than 120,000 public chains, plus five with anomalous nucleotide sharing. The immuneACCESS repertoire file appears here via TCRdb, limited to in-frame rearrangements. These files lack a portion of the clones; in checked studies, under half of the deficit traces to unresolved V genes, and the cause of the others is not known. V and J calls and clone size are copied from that table; D and trimming were computed from the DNA. Per the sample table, the count is tens of thousands of clones. About 5% of the sample is in the top ten clones.

According to the germline V gene, CDR1 reads MNHNS and CDR2 reads SASEGT. The germline ends are 9 bases apart after V is trimmed by 3 bases and J by 0 bases. Including cysteine and phenylalanine, the CDR3 has 15 amino acids. Just CDR3 DNA is preserved here, 45 bases in frame from base 1. The cohort was made up of roughly 670 healthy bone marrow donors. All cohort members were sampled while nominally healthy, although unrecorded immune exposures were likely present. The donor was CMV seropositive and belonged to the group of more than 250 seropositive cohort members. Each donor provided a peripheral blood sample, and peripheral blood mononuclear cells were used for TCR beta sequencing. The Qiagen DNeasy Blood Extraction Kit was used to extract genomic DNA from the blood cell samples. To note about this clone: Its binding antigen is unknown.

In this chain, TRBV6-1 is recombined with TRBJ1-5; 5 matching bases give a weak D call of TRBD1. Sequenced: PBMCs. The clonotype was recovered from a woman aged 40 to 49 in good health and CMV-seropositive. The DNA is TGTGCCAGCAGTGATGGAAGGGGTAGCAATCAGCCCCAGCATTTT. Its coded protein is CASSDGRGSNQPQHF.